What follows are 25 T cell receptor beta chains derived from one specimen sequenced in a study of regulatory T cells in long-lasting Graves disease. Time point of the sample: newly diagnosed GD, antithyroid drugs for less than 3 months. From PBMCs, RNA was extracted and then used to make the TCR library. The TCR beta library used iRepertoire HTBI primers with Arm-PCR amplification of CDR3. One entry per CDR3 protein, called by TCRdb with MiXCR from the multiplex PCR reads. The sample holds about 610,000 distinct CDR3 sequences; about 16% are singletons and the top ten take 9.5% to 15%. The data also belong to a second study, concerning T cells in Graves' hyperthyroidism and ophthalmopathy.

The sequenced sample was peripheral blood mononuclear cells (PBMCs), obtained at new diagnosis, from a patient treated with antithyroid drugs. The receptors derive from a young man with Graves disease.

The table lists this clonotype with a few counts. This chain uses TRBV10-3 with TRBJ2-2, with D maybe TRBD2 (7 bases). CDR1 is ENHRY and CDR2 is SYGVKD in the germline V gene. The CDR3 sequence is 15 residues long. V was shortened by 7 bases and J by 7 bases, with 19 bases between the two germline ends. CDR3 coding DNA: TGTGCCATCAACGAGGGGGGGGCCCTGGGCGGGGAGCTGTTTTTT. As protein: CAINEGGALGGELFF.

The chain links TRBV20-1 to TRBJ1-2; 10 nucleotides agree with TRBD1. The CDR3 has 16 amino acids. Germline V gene data show CDR1 as DFQATT and CDR2 as SNEGSKA (reference sequence). J gave up 2 bases and V 0 bases, and 6 bases lay outside the gene matches. Here the CDR3 DNA reads TGCAGTGCTAGAGACCCAGACAGGGGGCCCAACTATGGCTACACCTTC. Amino acid sequence: CSARDPDRGPNYGYTF.

This clonotype was detected only a few times. A read error may be the cause here, since a much bigger clone is one base away. The V gene is TRBV20-1, the J gene TRBJ2-3, with TRBD2 matching 11 bases. CDR1 is DFQATT, CDR2 SNEGSKA, per germline (reference sequence). With 7 bases clipped from V and 0 bases from J, the junction kept 6 bases outside the gene matches. This CDR3 is built from 15 residues. CDR3 region: CSVLAGGSSTDTQYF. For the CDR3, the DNA is TGCAGTGTTTTAGCGGGAGGGAGTAGCACAGATACGCAGTATTTT.

About this clonotype: A read error may account for a junction end that differs from germline. The rearrangement links TRBV7-3 to TRBJ2-1; 10 bases are shared with TRBD2. The germline gives CDR1 SGHTA, CDR2 FQGTGA. There are 17 residues in the CDR3. The DNA for the CDR3 is TGCGCCAGCAGCCAAGATAGGGCTAGCGGGAGTCCCGATGAGCAGTTCTTC. Its translation: CASSQDRASGSPDEQFF.

This clonotype was counted a few times. J is TRBJ2-6 and V is TRBV12-3 or TRBV12-4, with 8 bases that match TRBD2. J was trimmed by 1 base and V by 3 bases; bases with no gene match: 8. This CDR3 is built from 18 residues. The CDR3: CASSLGRGALSGANVLTF. The CDR3 DNA follows: TGTGCCAGCAGTTTGGGGCGGGGGGCCTTGTCTGGGGCCAACGTCCTGACTTTC.

There are a few counts of this clonotype. This rearrangement joins TRBV6-1 to TRBJ2-1, with TRBD2 matching over 7 bases. The trim removed 8 bases at V and 10 bases at J, leaving 8 bases unmatched. CDR3 length: 12 residues. Looked up from germline, CDR1 is MNHNS and CDR2 is SASEGT. CDR3 amino acids: CASGMRESEQFF. In DNA form, the CDR3 reads TGTGCCAGCGGGATGCGGGAGAGCGAGCAGTTCTTC.

This clonotype was counted at least ten times. The chain uses TRBV5-1 and TRBJ2-7; maybe TRBD2 (7 bases). Germline-derived CDR1 and CDR2 are SGHRS and YFSETQ. V lost 1 base, J lost 5 bases, and 16 bases lay in between. CDR3 size: 15 residues. In DNA, the CDR3 is TGCGCCAGCAGCTTGCTGGGGGGGCGAGGAGACGAGCAGTACTTC. This gives the protein CASSLLGGRGDEQYF.

The chain carries TRBV4-1 and TRBJ1-5, with 9 bases fitting TRBD1. The CDR3 is made up of 16 amino acids. Germline loops: CDR1 MGHRA, CDR2 YSYEKL. The V gene end was trimmed by 5 bases and the J gene end by 3 bases; junction bases not matched to a gene: 8. The CDR3 protein is CASSTLGQGPNQPQHF. The DNA of the CDR3 is TGCGCCAGCAGCACCCTTGGACAGGGGCCCAATCAGCCCCAGCATTTT.

The chain employs TRBV4-1 and TRBJ2-4, with D perhaps matching TRBD1 or TRBD2 (5 bases each). V lost 5 bases to trimming and J lost 16 bases, with 18 bases between them. Germline CDR1 is MGHRA and CDR2 is YSYEKL. This CDR3 region has 12 residues. CDR3 DNA: TGCGCCAGCAGCGAAAATCCGGGACGGACCTACTTC. Translation gives CASSENPGRTYF.

This clonotype was recorded at least ten times. The chain employs TRBV6-1 and TRBJ2-5, with 8 positions matching TRBD2. The CDR3 totals 16 residues. Germline loops: CDR1 MNHNS, CDR2 SASEGT. Losses at the gene ends were 1 base for V and 1 base for J; bases not matched to a gene: 5. The CDR3 protein is CASSEVLAEFQETQYF. The CDR3 coding sequence is TGTGCCAGCAGTGAAGTACTAGCGGAGTTCCAAGAGACCCAGTACTTC.

The table lists this clonotype with a count of one. A far larger clone is off by one base, so a read error is likely. The chain carries TRBV27 and TRBJ1-2, with a possible D match to TRBD1 (6 bases). CDR3 length: 12 residues. The V gene's germline CDR1 is MNHEY and CDR2 SMNVEV (reference sequence). V lost 6 bases and J 6 bases, leaving 11 bases between the germline ends. The CDR3 spells CASRQGNHGYTF. In DNA form, the CDR3 reads TGTGCCAGCAGACAGGGAAACCATGGCTACACCTTC.

This sequence joins TRBV20-1 and TRBJ1-4; possible D gene TRBD1, 6 bases. The CDR3 has 13 amino acids. The V gene's germline CDR1 is DFQATT and CDR2 SNEGSKA (reference sequence). Trimming shortened V by 6 bases and J by 8 bases, and 16 bases separated the two germline ends. CDR3 DNA: TGCAGTGCATCCCCAGGGGCGAAAGAAAAACTGTTTTTT. It yields the protein CSASPGAKEKLFF.

This clonotype was seen ten or more times. V gene TRBV27 combines with J gene TRBJ2-7, with a possible D match to TRBD2 (6 bases). This CDR3 spans 12 amino acids. Trimming took off 9 bases at V and 4 bases at J, with 13 bases between the two ends. Germline V gene lookup returns CDR1 MNHEY and CDR2 SMNVEV (reference sequence). CDR3 in amino acids: CASGRRVYEQYF. The CDR3 DNA is TGTGCCAGTGGACGGAGGGTATACGAGCAGTACTTC.

This clonotype has a handful of counts. The chain joins TRBV11-2 to TRBJ2-3, with 7 nucleotides matching TRBD2. Judging by the DNA end, TRBJ2-5 fits better; the J call may be wrong. Germline loops: CDR1 SGHAT, CDR2 FQNNGV. The CDR3 has 15 residues. CDR3 sequence (DNA): TGTGCCAGCAGCTTAGGAAGAGGTGGGGGGGGGGCCCAGTACTTC. This translates into CASSLGRGGGGAQYF.

This chain links TRBV29-1 with TRBJ2-1, with a possible D match to TRBD2 (6 bases). V lost 6 bases, J lost 8 bases, and 20 bases lay in between. This CDR3 has 14 amino acids. The germline V gene has CDR1 SQVTM and CDR2 ANQGSEA. The CDR3 is CSVPPGLSAHEQFF. In DNA, the CDR3 is TGCAGCGTACCTCCGGGACTCTCCGCCCATGAGCAGTTCTTC.

This clonotype was seen more than once but under ten times. This chain connects TRBV7-3 to TRBJ2-1; D may be TRBD2 (6 bases). CDR1 and CDR2 from the germline V gene are SGHTA and FQGTGA. The length of the CDR3 is 14 residues. The V end lost 3 bases, the J end lost 4 bases, and 10 bases lay between the germline ends. CDR3 DNA: TGTGCCAGCAGCTTCGCGGGAACGTACAATGAGCAGTTCTTC. Amino acid sequence: CASSFAGTYNEQFF. Filled out from reference TRBV7-3 and TRBJ2-1, the complete variable domain reads GAGVSQTPSNKVTEKGKYVELRCDPISGHTALYWYRQSLGQGPEFLIYFQGTGAADDSGLPNDRFFAVRPEGSVSTLKIQRTERGDSAVYLCASSFAGTYNEQFFGPGTRLTVL.

This clonotype was seen ten or more times. The rearrangement links TRBV27 to TRBJ2-3; TRBD2 is a possible D gene (5 bases). Near its end, the DNA agrees better with TRBJ2-5, so the J call may be wrong. The germline V gene encodes CDR1 MNHEY and CDR2 SMNVEV (reference sequence). The CDR3 runs 13 residues. The CDR3, as DNA: TGTGCCAGCAGTCTTTTGGGAGAGCGGACCCAGTACTTC. Translating gives CASSLLGERTQYF.

This clonotype was counted at least ten times. The chain links TRBV29-1 to TRBJ2-7; D not certain. V was trimmed by 1 base and J by 5 bases, leaving 12 bases between them. The CDR3 has 13 amino acids. Germline CDR1 reads SQVTM; CDR2 reads ANQGSEA. This chain's CDR3 is CSVEVGPNNEQYF. The CDR3 nucleotides read TGCAGCGTTGAAGTTGGGCCGAATAACGAGCAGTACTTC.

This clonotype was observed many times. The chain has TRBV5-1 and TRBJ2-3; TRBD2 agrees at 11 bases. The germline V gene encodes CDR1 SGHRS and CDR2 YFSETQ. Losses at the gene ends were 4 bases for V and 2 bases for J; bases not matched to a gene: 6. The length of the CDR3 is 16 residues. CDR3 DNA sequence: TGCGCCAGCAGCGGAGCGGGACTAGCGGCCACAGATACGCAGTATTTT. Its translation is CASSGAGLAATDTQYF. Full variable domain (remainder filled in from reference TRBV5-1 and TRBJ2-3): KAGVTQTPRYLIKTRGQQVTLSCSPISGHRSVSWYQQTPGQGLQFLFEYFSETQRNKGNFPGRFSGRQFSNSRSEMNVSTLELGDSALYLCASSGAGLAATDTQYFGPGTRLTVL.

This clonotype was seen many times. The chain is built from TRBV3-1 and TRBJ1-2; tentatively, D is TRBD1 (5 bases). Germline CDR1 reads LGHDT; CDR2 reads YNNKEL (reference sequence). The CDR3 loop spans 16 amino acids. V shed 3 bases and J shed 0 bases, with 14 bases lying between them. CDR3 amino acids: CASSQAGRAPNYGYTF. CDR3 nucleotide sequence: TGTGCCAGCAGCCAGGCAGGCAGGGCACCTAACTATGGCTACACCTTC.

This clonotype was picked up one time. The chain carries TRBV6-8 and TRBJ2-2, with TRBD1 identical over 9 bases. With V trimmed by 5 bases and J by 6 bases, 10 bases remained unmatched. There are 16 residues in the CDR3. CDR1 and CDR2 (germline): MNHGY, SAAAGT. The CDR3, as DNA: TGTGCCAGCAGTCCCCCGGGACAGGGAAATCCCGGGGAGCTGTTTTTT. The encoded protein is CASSPPGQGNPGELFF.

This clonotype appeared many times. The chain recombines TRBV30 with TRBJ1-1; the D is unclear. V was cut by 5 bases and J by 4 bases, with 11 bases left in between. This CDR3 has 12 residues. From germline, CDR1 is GTSNPN and CDR2 SVGIG (reference sequence). The CDR3 loop reads CAWDRLGTEAFF. CDR3 nucleotide sequence: TGTGCCTGGGACCGGCTGGGCACTGAAGCTTTCTTT.

The rearrangement uses TRBV10-3 and TRBJ2-3; D call uncertain. Germline CDR1 ENHRY, CDR2 SYGVKD. The CDR3 contains 14 residues. Trimming stripped 2 bases from V and 1 base from J, with 7 bases between. The DNA for the CDR3 is TGTGCCATCAGTGAGAGCCGGGGCACAGATACGCAGTATTTT. Amino acids: CAISESRGTDTQYF.

The table lists this clonotype with many counts. V gene TRBV20-1 combines with J gene TRBJ2-7, with no clear D. The germline V gene encodes CDR1 DFQATT and CDR2 SNEGSKA (reference sequence). Trimming took off 4 bases at V and 1 base at J, with 11 bases between the two ends. CDR3 length: 13 amino acids. The CDR3 is CSANPARSYEQYF. CDR3 DNA sequence: TGCAGTGCTAATCCGGCTAGGTCCTACGAGCAGTACTTC.

This clonotype came up a few times. The rearrangement links TRBV30 to TRBJ1-5; no clear D gene. This CDR3 contains 17 residues. Germline V gene data show CDR1 as GTSNPN and CDR2 as SVGIG (reference sequence). Trimming stripped 0 bases from V and 2 bases from J, with 17 bases between. This CDR3 is CAWSVNSRHSGNQPQHF. In DNA, the CDR3 is TGTGCCTGGAGTGTGAACAGCAGACATAGCGGCAATCAGCCCCAGCATTTT.